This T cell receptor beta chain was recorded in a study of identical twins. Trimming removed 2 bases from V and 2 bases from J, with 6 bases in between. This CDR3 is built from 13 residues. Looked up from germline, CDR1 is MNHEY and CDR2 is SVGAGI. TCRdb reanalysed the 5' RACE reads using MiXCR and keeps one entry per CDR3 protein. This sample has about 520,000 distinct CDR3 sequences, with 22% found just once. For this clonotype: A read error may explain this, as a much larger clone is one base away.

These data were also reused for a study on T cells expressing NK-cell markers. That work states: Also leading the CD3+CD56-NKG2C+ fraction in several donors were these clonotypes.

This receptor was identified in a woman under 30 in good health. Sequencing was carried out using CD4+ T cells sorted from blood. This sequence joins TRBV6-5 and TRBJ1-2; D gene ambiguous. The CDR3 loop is CASSYKGNYGYTF. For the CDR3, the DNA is TGTGCCAGCAGTTACAAGGGAAACTATGGCTACACCTTC.